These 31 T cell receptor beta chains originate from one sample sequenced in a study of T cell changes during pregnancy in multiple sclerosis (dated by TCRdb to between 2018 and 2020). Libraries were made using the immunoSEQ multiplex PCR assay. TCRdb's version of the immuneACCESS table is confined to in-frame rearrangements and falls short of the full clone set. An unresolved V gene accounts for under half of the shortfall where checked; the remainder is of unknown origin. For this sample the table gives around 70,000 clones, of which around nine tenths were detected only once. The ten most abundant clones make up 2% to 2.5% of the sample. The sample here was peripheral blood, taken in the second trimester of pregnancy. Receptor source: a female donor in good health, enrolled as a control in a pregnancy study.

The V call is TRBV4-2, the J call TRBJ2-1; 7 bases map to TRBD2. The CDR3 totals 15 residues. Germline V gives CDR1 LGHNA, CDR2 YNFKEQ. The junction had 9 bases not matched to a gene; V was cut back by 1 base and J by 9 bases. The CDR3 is CASSQGTRIEAEQFF. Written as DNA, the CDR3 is TGTGCCAGCAGCCAAGGGACTAGGATAGAGGCTGAGCAGTTCTTC.

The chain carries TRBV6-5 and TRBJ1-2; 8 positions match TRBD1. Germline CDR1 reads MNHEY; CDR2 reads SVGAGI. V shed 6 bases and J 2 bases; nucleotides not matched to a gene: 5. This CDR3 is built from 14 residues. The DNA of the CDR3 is TGTGCCAGCAGGGAGGGACAGGACAACTATGGCTACACCTTC. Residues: CASREGQDNYGYTF.

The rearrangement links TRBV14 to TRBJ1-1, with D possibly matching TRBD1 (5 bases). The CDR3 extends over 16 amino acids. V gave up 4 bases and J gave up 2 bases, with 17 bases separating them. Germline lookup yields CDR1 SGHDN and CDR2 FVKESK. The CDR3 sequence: CASSLGRGLSNTEAFF. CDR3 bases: TGTGCCAGCAGCCTCGGGAGGGGACTGAGTAACACTGAAGCTTTCTTT.

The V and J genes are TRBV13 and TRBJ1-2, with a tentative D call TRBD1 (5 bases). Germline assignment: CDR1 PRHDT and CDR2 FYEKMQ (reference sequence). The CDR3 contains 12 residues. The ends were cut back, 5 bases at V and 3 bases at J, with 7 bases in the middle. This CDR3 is CASSTQDYGYTF. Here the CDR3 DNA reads TGTGCCAGCAGCACACAGGACTATGGCTACACCTTC.

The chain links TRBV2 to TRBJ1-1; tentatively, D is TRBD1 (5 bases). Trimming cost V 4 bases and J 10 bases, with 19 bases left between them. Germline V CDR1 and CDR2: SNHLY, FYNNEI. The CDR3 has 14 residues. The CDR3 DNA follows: TGTGCCAGCAGTGGGGGTGGGGCGACAGAAAGAGCTTTCTTT. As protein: CASSGGGATERAFF.

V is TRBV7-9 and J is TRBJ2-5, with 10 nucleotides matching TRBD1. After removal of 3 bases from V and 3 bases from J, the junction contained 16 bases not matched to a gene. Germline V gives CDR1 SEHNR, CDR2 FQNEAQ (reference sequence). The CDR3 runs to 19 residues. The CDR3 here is CASSFPQGEAGTGEETQYF. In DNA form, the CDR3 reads TGTGCCAGCAGCTTTCCTCAAGGAGAGGCGGGGACAGGGGAAGAGACCCAGTACTTC.

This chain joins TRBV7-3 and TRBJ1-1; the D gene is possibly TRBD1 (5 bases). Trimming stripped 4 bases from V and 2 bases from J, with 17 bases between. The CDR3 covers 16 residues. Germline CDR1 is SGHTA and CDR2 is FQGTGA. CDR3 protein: CASSYRPKGENTEAFF. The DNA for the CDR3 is TGTGCCAGCAGCTACAGGCCGAAAGGGGAAAACACTGAAGCTTTCTTT.

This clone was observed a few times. This chain's CDR3 is CASHLDRGEQYF. In DNA, the CDR3 is TGTGCCAGCCACCTGGATAGGGGCGAGCAGTACTTC. The chain combines TRBV2 with TRBJ2-7; TRBD1 might be the D (5 bases). Germline-derived CDR1 and CDR2 are SNHLY and FYNNEI. Deletions cut 8 bases from V and 6 bases from J, with 14 bases between. The CDR3 is made up of 12 amino acids.

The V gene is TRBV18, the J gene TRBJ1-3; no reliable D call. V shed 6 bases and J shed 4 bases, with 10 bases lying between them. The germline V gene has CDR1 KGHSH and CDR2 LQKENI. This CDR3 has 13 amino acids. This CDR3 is CASSQVAGNTIYF. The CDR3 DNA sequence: TGTGCCAGCTCCCAAGTTGCGGGAAACACCATATATTTT.

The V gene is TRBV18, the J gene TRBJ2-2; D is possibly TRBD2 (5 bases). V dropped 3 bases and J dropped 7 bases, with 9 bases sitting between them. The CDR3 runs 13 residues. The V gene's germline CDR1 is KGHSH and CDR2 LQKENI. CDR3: CASSPLGGGELFF. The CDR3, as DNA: TGTGCCAGCTCACCCCTTGGAGGCGGGGAGCTGTTTTTT.

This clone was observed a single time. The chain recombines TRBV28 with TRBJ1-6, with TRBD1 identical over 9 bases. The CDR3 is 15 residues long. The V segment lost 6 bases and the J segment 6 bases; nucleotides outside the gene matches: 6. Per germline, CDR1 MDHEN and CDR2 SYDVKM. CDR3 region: CASSLTDRGNSPLHF. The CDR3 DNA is TGTGCCAGCAGCCTGACGGACAGGGGTAATTCACCCCTCCACTTT.

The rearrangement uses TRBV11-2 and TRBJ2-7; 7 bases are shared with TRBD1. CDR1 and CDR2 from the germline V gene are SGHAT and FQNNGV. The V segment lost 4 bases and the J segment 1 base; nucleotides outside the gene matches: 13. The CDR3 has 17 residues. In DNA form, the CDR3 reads TGTGCCAGCAGCTCCCCTCCAGGGGGACAGTTGTCCTACGAGCAGTACTTC. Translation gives CASSSPPGGQLSYEQYF.

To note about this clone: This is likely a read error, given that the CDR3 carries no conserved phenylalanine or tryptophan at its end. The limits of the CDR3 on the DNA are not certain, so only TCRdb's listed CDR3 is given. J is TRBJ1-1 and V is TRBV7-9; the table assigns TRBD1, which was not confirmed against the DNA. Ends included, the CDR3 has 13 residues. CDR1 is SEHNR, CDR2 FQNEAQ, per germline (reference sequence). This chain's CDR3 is CASSIGTPDTFRL.

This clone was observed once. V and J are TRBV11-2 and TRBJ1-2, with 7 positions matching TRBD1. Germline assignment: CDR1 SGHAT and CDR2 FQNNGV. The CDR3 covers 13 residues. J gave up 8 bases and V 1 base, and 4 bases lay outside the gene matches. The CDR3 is CASSLATGCGYTF. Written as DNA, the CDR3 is TGTGCCAGCAGCTTAGCGACAGGGTGCGGCTACACCTTC.

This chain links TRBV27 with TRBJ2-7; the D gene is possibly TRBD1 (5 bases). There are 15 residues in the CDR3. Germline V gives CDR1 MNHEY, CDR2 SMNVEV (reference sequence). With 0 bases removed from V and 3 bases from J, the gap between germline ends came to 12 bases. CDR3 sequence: CASSLSWTSHYEQYF. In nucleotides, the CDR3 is TGTGCCAGCAGTTTATCCTGGACAAGTCACTACGAGCAGTACTTC.

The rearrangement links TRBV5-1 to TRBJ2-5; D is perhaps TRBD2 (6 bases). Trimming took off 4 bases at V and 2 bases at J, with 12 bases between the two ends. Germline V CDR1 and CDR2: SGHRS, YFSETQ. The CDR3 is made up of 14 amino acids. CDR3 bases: TGCGCCAGCAGCCCGGGGACTCGACAAGAGACCCAGTACTTC. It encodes CASSPGTRQETQYF.

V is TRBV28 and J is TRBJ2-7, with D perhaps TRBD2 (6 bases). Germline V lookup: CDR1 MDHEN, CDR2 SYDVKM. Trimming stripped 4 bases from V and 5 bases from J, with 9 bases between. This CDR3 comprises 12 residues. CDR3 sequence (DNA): TGTGCCAGCAGTTCCACGGGGGACGAGCAGTACTTC. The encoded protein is CASSSTGDEQYF. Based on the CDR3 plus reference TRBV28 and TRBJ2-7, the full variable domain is DVKVTQSSRYLVKRTGEKVFLECVQDMDHENMFWYRQDPGLGLRLIYFSYDVKMKEKGDIPEGYSVSREKKERFSLILESASTNQTSMYLCASSSTGDEQYFGPGTRLTVT.

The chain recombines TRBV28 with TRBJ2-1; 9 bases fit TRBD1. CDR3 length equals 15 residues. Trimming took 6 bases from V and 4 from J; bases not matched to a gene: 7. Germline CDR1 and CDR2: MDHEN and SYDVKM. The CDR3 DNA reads TGTGCCAGCAGGTCGGACAGGGGAGGTTACAATGAGCAGTTCTTC. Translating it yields CASRSDRGGYNEQFF.

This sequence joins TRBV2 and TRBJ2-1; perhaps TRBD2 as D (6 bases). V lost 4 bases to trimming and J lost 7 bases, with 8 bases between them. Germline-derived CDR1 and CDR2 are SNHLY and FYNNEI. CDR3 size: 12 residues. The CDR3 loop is CASSGRGNEQFF. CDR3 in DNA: TGTGCCAGCAGTGGTCGGGGGAATGAGCAGTTCTTC.

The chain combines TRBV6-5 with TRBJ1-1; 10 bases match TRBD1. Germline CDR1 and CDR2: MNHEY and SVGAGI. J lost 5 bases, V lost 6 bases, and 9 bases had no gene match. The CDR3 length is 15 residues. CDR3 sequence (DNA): TGTGCCAGCAGGACAGGGGGCGGAGGGAGAACTGAAGCTTTCTTT. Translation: CASRTGGGGRTEAFF.

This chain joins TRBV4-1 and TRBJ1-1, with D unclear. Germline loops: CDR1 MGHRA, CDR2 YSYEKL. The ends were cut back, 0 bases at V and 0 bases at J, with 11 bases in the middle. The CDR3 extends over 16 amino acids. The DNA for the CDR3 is TGCGCCAGCAGCCAAGATAGGACTGGAATGAACACTGAAGCTTTCTTT. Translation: CASSQDRTGMNTEAFF.

Here the CDR3 DNA reads TGTGCCAGCAGCCCCCGCGGGGGGCCCTCCGGGACCCAGTACTTC. Protein sequence: CASSPRGGPSGTQYF. The chain joins TRBV25-1 to TRBJ2-5; 8 bases map to TRBD2. J gave up 7 bases and V 6 bases, and 13 bases lay outside the gene matches. There are 15 residues in the CDR3. Germline V lookup: CDR1 MGHDK, CDR2 SYGVNS.

The CDR3 DNA reads TGTGCCTGGAGTTCGGGGACAGTTAATCAGCCCCAGCATTTT. This sequence encodes CAWSSGTVNQPQHF. The chain is built from TRBV30 and TRBJ1-5; 7 bases are a match to TRBD1. Germline V gene lookup returns CDR1 GTSNPN and CDR2 SVGIG (reference sequence). The CDR3 sequence is 14 residues long. The V gene end was trimmed by 2 bases and the J gene end by 4 bases; junction bases not matched to a gene: 5.

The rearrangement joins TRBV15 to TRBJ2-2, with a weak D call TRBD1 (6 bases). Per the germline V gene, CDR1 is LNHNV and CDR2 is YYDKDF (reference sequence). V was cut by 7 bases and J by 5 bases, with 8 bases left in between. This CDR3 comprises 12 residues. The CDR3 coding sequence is TGTGCCACCATTACAGGGACCGGGGAGCTGTTTTTT. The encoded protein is CATITGTGELFF. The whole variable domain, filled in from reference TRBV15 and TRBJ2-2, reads DAMVIQNPRYQVTQFGKPVTLSCSQTLNHNVMYWYQQKSSQAPKLLFHYYDKDFNNEADTPDNFQSRRPNTSFCFLDIRSPGLGDTAMYLCATITGTGELFFGEGSRLTVL.

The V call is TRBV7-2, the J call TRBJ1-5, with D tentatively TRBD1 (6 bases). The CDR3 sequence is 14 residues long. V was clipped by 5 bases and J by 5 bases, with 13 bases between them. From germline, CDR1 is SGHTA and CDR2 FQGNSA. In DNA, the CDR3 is TGTGCCAGCAGCCTCAGGGGAACCGATCAGCCCCAGCATTTT. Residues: CASSLRGTDQPQHF.

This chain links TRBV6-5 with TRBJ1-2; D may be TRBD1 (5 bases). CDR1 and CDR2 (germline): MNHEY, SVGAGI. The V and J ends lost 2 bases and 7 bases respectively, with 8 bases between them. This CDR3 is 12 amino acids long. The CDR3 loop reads CASSYVGGGYTF. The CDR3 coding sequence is TGTGCCAGCAGTTACGTCGGGGGTGGCTACACCTTC.

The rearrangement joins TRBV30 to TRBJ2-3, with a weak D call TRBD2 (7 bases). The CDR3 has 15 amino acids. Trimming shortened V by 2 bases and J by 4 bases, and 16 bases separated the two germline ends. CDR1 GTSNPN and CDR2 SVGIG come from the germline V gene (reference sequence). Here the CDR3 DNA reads TGTGCCTGGAGTCAGAGGGGGGGGGCTGCAGATACGCAGTATTTT. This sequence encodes CAWSQRGGAADTQYF. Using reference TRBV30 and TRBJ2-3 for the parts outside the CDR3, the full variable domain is SQTIHQWPATLVQPVGSPLSLECTVEGTSNPNLYWYRQAAGRGLQLLFYSVGIGQISSEVPQNLSASRPQDRQFILSSKKLLLSDSGFYLCAWSQRGGAADTQYFGPGTRLTVL.

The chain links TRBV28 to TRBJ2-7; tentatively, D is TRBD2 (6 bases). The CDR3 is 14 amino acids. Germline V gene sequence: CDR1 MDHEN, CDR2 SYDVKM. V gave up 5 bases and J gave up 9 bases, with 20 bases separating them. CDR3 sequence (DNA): TGTGCCAGCAGTCTCCTCGCCCGGCGGGATGGGCAGTACTTC. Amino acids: CASSLLARRDGQYF.

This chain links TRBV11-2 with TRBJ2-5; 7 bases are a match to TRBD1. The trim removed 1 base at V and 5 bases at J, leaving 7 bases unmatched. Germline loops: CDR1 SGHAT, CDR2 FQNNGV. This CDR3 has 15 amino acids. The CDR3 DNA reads TGTGCCAGCAGCTTAGTAGGGGTACAGGGGGAGACCCAGTACTTC. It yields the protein CASSLVGVQGETQYF.

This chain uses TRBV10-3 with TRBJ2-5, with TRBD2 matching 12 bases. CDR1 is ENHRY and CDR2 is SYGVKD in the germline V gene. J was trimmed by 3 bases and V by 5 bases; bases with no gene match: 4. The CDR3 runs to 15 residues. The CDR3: CAISSSGGAEETQYF. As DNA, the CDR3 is TGTGCCATCAGTTCTAGCGGGGGGGCGGAAGAGACCCAGTACTTC.

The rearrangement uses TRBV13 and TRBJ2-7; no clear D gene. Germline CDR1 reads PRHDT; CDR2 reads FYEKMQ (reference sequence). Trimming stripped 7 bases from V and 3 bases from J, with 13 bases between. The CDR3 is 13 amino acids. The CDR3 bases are TGTGCCAGCACCCTGCGCTCCCACTACGAGCAGTACTTC. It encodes CASTLRSHYEQYF.